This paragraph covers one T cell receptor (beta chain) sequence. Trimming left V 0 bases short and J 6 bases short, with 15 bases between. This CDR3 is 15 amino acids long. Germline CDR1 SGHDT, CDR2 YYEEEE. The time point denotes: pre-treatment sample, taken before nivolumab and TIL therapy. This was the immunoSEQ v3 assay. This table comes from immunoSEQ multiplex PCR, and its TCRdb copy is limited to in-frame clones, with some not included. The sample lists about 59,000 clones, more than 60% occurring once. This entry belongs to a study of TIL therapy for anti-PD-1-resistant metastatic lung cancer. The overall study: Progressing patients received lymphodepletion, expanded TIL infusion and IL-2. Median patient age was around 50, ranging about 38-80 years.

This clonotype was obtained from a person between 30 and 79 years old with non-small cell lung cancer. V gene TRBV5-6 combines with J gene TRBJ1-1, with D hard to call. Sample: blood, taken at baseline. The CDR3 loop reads CASSLAGEGTPEAFF. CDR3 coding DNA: TGTGCCAGCAGCTTGGCCGGGGAGGGTACCCCTGAAGCTTTCTTT.